This T cell receptor beta chain was recovered during a study of shared clonotypes between healthy human individuals. Study results and limitations: A reduction in generation probabilities was seen for non-shared clonotypes relative to those shared by all four donors.

Donors were Caucasian adults residing in Nashville, Tennessee, USA. As to this clone: Its matching antigen is unknown.

The CDR3 covers 14 residues. CDR1 and CDR2 from the germline V gene are MNHEY and SMNVEV (reference sequence). Trimming at V came to 6 bases and at J to 8 bases, leaving 8 bases not matched to a gene. A deep-level run was used for the assay. The input for sorted-subset replicate PCRs was approximately 190 ng DNA, tens of thousands of T cell genomes. Assay: immunoSEQ multiplex PCR; the TCRdb copy retains only in-frame clones and omits some. In the table there are about 2.4 million clones, approximately 90% of which are singletons. The chain combines TRBV27 with TRBJ2-4; 9 bases match TRBD1. The receptor was isolated from a man aged 18 to 35 in good health. The sample consisted of naive CD4+ T cells sorted from blood. Indicated subset: CD45RA+ positively selected. The CDR3 DNA sequence: TGTGCCAGCAGCCCCAGAGACAGGGGGGACATTCAGTACTTC. Its translation is CASSPRDRGDIQYF.